Following are 29 T cell receptor beta chains from one sample sequenced in a study of metastatic and nonmetastatic thyroid tumors. TCRdb re-processed the PCR reads through MiXCR. The sample carries 30,000 to 35,000 clones, roughly a fifth recorded once. Nobody among the patients had been given any treatment before thyroid surgery. Material: blood. The source of these receptors is a female donor with papillary thyroid cancer or a benign thyroid nodule (not recorded which). Some clones in this sample may be carry-over from other donors' samples.

Comment on this clone: It may be a read error: a sequence one base away is much more abundant. The chain joins TRBV5-5 to TRBJ1-1; 8 bases line up with TRBD1. Germline V gene data show CDR1 as SGHKS and CDR2 as YYEKEE (reference sequence). The CDR3 is made up of 14 amino acids. CDR3: CASSPRTGNTEACF. The CDR3 nucleotides read TGTGCCAGCAGCCCTCGGACAGGGAACACTGAAGCTTGCTTT.

In this sample, this clone turned up a few times. The chain carries TRBV5-6 and TRBJ1-1; tentatively, D is TRBD1 (6 bases). CDR1 is SGHDT, CDR2 YYEEEE, per germline. The CDR3 spans 15 residues. V gave up 4 bases and J gave up 1 base, with 14 bases separating them. The CDR3 here is CASSRWETGNTEAFF. In nucleotides, the CDR3 is TGTGCCAGCAGCCGGTGGGAGACAGGGAACACTGAAGCTTTCTTT.

This clone came up many times. This may arise from a read error, as a much more abundant clone is one base away. The same CDR3 can be traced to other DNA sequences in this sample. The genes are TRBV20-1 and TRBJ1-2, with a possible D match to TRBD1 (5 bases). Germline V gives CDR1 DFQATT, CDR2 SNEGSKA (reference sequence). V shed 6 bases and J shed 4 bases, with 15 bases lying between them. The length of the CDR3 is 13 residues. The CDR3 sequence: CSASETGTYGYTF. CDR3 DNA: TGCAGTGCAAGTGAAACAGGAACCTATGGCTACACCTTC.

At least ten counts were recorded for this clone. V usage is TRBV18 and J usage is TRBJ2-1; 7 bases map to TRBD2. The CDR3 runs to 15 residues. Germline-derived CDR1 and CDR2 are KGHSH and LQKENI. J lost 2 bases, V lost 3 bases, and 4 bases had no gene match. This CDR3 is CASSPAGVAYNEQFF. In DNA form, the CDR3 reads TGTGCCAGCTCACCGGCGGGGGTGGCCTACAATGAGCAGTTCTTC.

This clone was picked up many times. V usage is TRBV3-1 and J usage is TRBJ2-2; 10 bases fit TRBD2. Germline CDR1 and CDR2: LGHDT and YNNKEL (reference sequence). The CDR3 has 16 amino acids. The trim removed 0 bases at V and 7 bases at J, leaving 5 bases unmatched. CDR3 bases: TGTGCCAGCAGCCAAGAAGCGGGGGGGCTAATCGGGGAGCTGTTTTTT. It specifies CASSQEAGGLIGELFF.

This clone was counted at least ten times. The chain recombines TRBV7-9 with TRBJ2-1; the D gene is possibly TRBD2 (5 bases). The V and J ends lost 1 base and 6 bases respectively, with 13 bases between them. Germline loops: CDR1 SEHNR, CDR2 FQNEAQ (reference sequence). The CDR3 is made up of 15 amino acids. The CDR3 sequence is CASSLGLGRINEQFF. The CDR3 nucleotides read TGTGCCAGCAGCTTAGGTTTAGGGAGAATCAATGAGCAGTTCTTC.

This clone showed up many times. CDR3 in amino acids: CASSLGRNTEAFF. The CDR3 DNA follows: TGTGCCAGCAGTTTGGGCAGAAACACTGAAGCTTTCTTT. The chain couples TRBV12-3 or TRBV12-4 to TRBJ1-1, with D hard to call. With 3 bases removed from V and 2 bases from J, the gap between germline ends came to 7 bases. The CDR3 is 13 amino acids.

The table lists this clone with many counts. One end of the junction does not line up with germline, which may come from a read error. The CDR3 DNA sequence: TGTGCCAGCAGTTTGGGAGCGGATACGCAGTATTTT. It encodes CASSLGADTQYF. This rearrangement joins TRBV5-5 to TRBJ2-3, with D perhaps TRBD2 (5 bases). This CDR3 comprises 12 residues. CDR1 SGHKS and CDR2 YYEKEE come from the germline V gene (reference sequence).

This clone was picked up many times. This sequence joins TRBV10-2 and TRBJ1-2; TRBD1 is a possible D gene (5 bases). V was clipped by 4 bases and J by 4 bases, with 7 bases between them. CDR1 WSHSY and CDR2 SAAADI come from the germline V gene. The CDR3 spans 12 residues. CDR3 coding DNA: TGCGCCAGCAGTGGGCAGGGCTATGGCTACACCTTC. This codes for CASSGQGYGYTF.

This clone was recorded at least ten times. The rearrangement links TRBV7-2 to TRBJ2-3, with D possibly matching TRBD2 (6 bases). The CDR3 consists of 14 residues. The V gene's germline CDR1 is SGHTA and CDR2 FQGNSA. V was pared by 4 bases and J by 6 bases, with 14 bases between. The CDR3 spells CASSSDSGRDTQYF. CDR3 bases: TGTGCCAGCAGCTCCGACAGTGGGAGGGATACGCAGTATTTT.

By sample share, this clone is medium-sized (0.01 to 0.1%). The chain employs TRBV19 and TRBJ1-5, with D unresolved. The CDR3 is made up of 16 amino acids. Germline V lookup: CDR1 LNHDA, CDR2 SQIVND (reference sequence). The ends were cut back, 2 bases at V and 2 bases at J, with 13 bases in the middle. The CDR3, as DNA: TGTGCCAGTAGTATAAGGAGCTCCAGTGGCAATCAGCCCCAGCATTTT. It translates to CASSIRSSSGNQPQHF. Variable domain in full (rest from reference TRBV19 and TRBJ1-5): DGGITQSPKYLFRKEGQNVTLSCEQNLNHDAMYWYRQDPGQGLRLIYYSQIVNDFQKGDIAEGYSVSREKKESFPLTVTSAQKNPTAFYLCASSIRSSSGNQPQHFGDGTRLSIL.

CDR3 sequence (DNA): TGTGCCAGCGCGAGGGACGCCATGAACGGGGAGCAGTACTTC. Translated: CASARDAMNGEQYF. The J gene is TRBJ2-7, the V gene TRBV6-1; D possibly uses TRBD1 or TRBD2 (5 bases each). In germline, CDR1 is MNHNS, CDR2 SASEGT. The CDR3 extends over 14 amino acids. The V end lost 8 bases, the J end lost 7 bases, and 21 bases lay between the germline ends.

This clone came up many times. A clone one base away is much larger, so this may be a read error. V is TRBV5-1 and J is TRBJ2-7; D ambiguous. V lost 7 bases, J lost 0 bases, and 5 bases lay in between. CDR3 length: 11 residues. Germline V CDR1 and CDR2: SGHRS, YFSETQ. The CDR3 DNA sequence: TGCGCCAGCGGCGCCTCCTACGAGCAGTACTTC. Amino acid sequence: CASGASYEQYF.

The chain combines TRBV6-9 with TRBJ1-1, with unresolved D. The CDR3 sequence is 11 residues long. V lost 3 bases to trimming and J lost 8 bases, with 7 bases between them. CDR1 and CDR2 (germline): MNHGY, SVAAGI. CDR3 protein: CASSYYGEAFF. The CDR3 DNA follows: TGTGCCAGCAGTTACTACGGGGAAGCTTTCTTT.

Remarks on this clone: The sample contains more than one DNA sequence encoding this CDR3. The rearrangement uses TRBV20-1 and TRBJ1-1, with TRBD1 identical over 8 bases. The V gene end was trimmed by 5 bases and the J gene end by 1 base; junction bases not matched to a gene: 0. Germline values: CDR1 DFQATT, CDR2 SNEGSKA (reference sequence). The CDR3 extends over 12 amino acids. The CDR3 spells CSAGQGNTEAFF. CDR3 nucleotide sequence: TGCAGTGCTGGACAGGGGAACACTGAAGCTTTCTTT.

This clone has only a few counts. The chain couples TRBV12-3 or TRBV12-4 to TRBJ1-2, with D possibly matching TRBD1 (5 bases). Trimming stripped 5 bases from V and 2 bases from J, with 9 bases between. The CDR3 has 13 residues. In nucleotides, the CDR3 is TGTGCCAGCAGTCCGCAGGGAAACTATGGCTACACCTTC. Translating gives CASSPQGNYGYTF.

In its sample, this clone was seen a few times. J is TRBJ2-3 and V is TRBV6-5; 7 positions agree with TRBD2. The J segment lost 2 bases and the V segment lost 7 bases, leaving 18 bases of the junction unmatched. This CDR3 comprises 18 residues. In germline, CDR1 is MNHEY, CDR2 SVGAGI. The CDR3 here is CASTTLRGGTPNTDTQYF. The CDR3, as DNA: TGTGCCAGCACTACATTGCGGGGAGGGACCCCCAACACAGATACGCAGTATTTT.

This clone was counted at least ten times. V and J are TRBV7-3 and TRBJ2-1; D may be TRBD1 (6 bases). This CDR3 has 13 residues. The V gene lost 2 bases and the J gene lost 8 bases, with 10 bases spanning the gap. From germline, CDR1 is SGHTA and CDR2 FQGTGA. The CDR3: CASSLPGVDEQFF. DNA for the CDR3: TGTGCCAGCAGCTTACCAGGGGTCGATGAGCAGTTCTTC.

Relative to its sample, this clone is large (0.1 to 1%). The chain uses TRBV27 and TRBJ2-7; 10 positions agree with TRBD1. Germline-derived CDR1 and CDR2 are MNHEY and SMNVEV (reference sequence). V lost 4 bases and J lost 2; bases outside the gene matches: 8. The CDR3 has 16 residues. CDR3 in amino acids: CASSSAGQGIPYEQYF. DNA of the CDR3: TGTGCCAGCAGTTCTGCGGGACAGGGGATTCCCTACGAGCAGTACTTC.

V and J are TRBV5-1 and TRBJ2-7; no reliable D call. V lost 5 bases to trimming and J lost 4 bases, with 7 bases between them. This CDR3 comprises 11 residues. The germline gives CDR1 SGHRS, CDR2 YFSETQ. The CDR3 DNA follows: TGCGCCAGCAGTGTTGGATACGAGCAGTACTTC. Protein: CASSVGYEQYF.

This clone was seen repeatedly, ten times or more. The chain combines TRBV6-1 with TRBJ2-3; D may match TRBD1 or TRBD2 (6 bases each). This CDR3 comprises 13 residues. In germline, CDR1 is MNHNS, CDR2 SASEGT. V lost 5 bases and J 3 bases, leaving 9 bases between the germline ends. CDR3 protein: CASSKGGTDTQYF. The CDR3 DNA sequence: TGTGCCAGCAGTAAGGGGGGAACAGATACGCAGTATTTT.

Many counts were recorded for this clone. The same CDR3 also results from other DNA sequences found in this sample. V is TRBV7-2 and J is TRBJ2-4; D remains unclear. CDR1 and CDR2 (germline): SGHTA, FQGNSA. The ends were cut back, 6 bases at V and 8 bases at J, with 14 bases in the middle. The CDR3 extends over 13 amino acids. Here the CDR3 DNA reads TGTGCCAGCAGTCCGGAACTTGGGGACATTCAGTACTTC. This translates into CASSPELGDIQYF.

The chain couples TRBV20-1 to TRBJ2-7, with 7 nucleotides matching TRBD2. The V gene's germline CDR1 is DFQATT and CDR2 SNEGSKA (reference sequence). The CDR3 spans 17 residues. Trimming cost V 0 bases and J 2 bases; bases outside gene matches: 13. The CDR3 DNA follows: TGCAGTGCTAGAGATCCGACCGGTGGTGCGGGAGCCTACGAGCAGTACTTC. Encoded protein: CSARDPTGGAGAYEQYF.

This clone was seen at least ten times. Other DNA sequences in the sample encode the same CDR3. The V gene is TRBV7-3, the J gene TRBJ2-2, with 13 positions matching TRBD2. CDR3 length equals 16 residues. Germline V gene lookup returns CDR1 SGHTA and CDR2 FQGTGA. Trimming at V came to 4 bases and at J to 6 bases, leaving 5 bases not matched to a gene. CDR3 DNA sequence: TGTGCCAGCAGCTCCAGACTAGCGGGGGGCTCCGGGGAGCTGTTTTTT. This encodes CASSSRLAGGSGELFF.

The sample holds many counts of this clone. The rearrangement uses TRBV28 and TRBJ2-1, with D perhaps assigned TRBD1 or TRBD2 (6 bases each). Germline CDR1 MDHEN, CDR2 SYDVKM. Trimming removed 7 bases from V and 4 bases from J, with 20 bases in between. The CDR3 runs to 16 residues. The CDR3 reads CASTPGGGAPYNEQFF. The CDR3, as DNA: TGTGCCAGCACTCCCGGGGGCGGGGCGCCGTACAATGAGCAGTTCTTC.

Many counts were recorded for this clone. This chain joins TRBV10-3 and TRBJ1-1; the D gene is possibly TRBD1 (6 bases). With 6 bases removed from V and 6 bases from J, the gap between germline ends came to 17 bases. The CDR3 covers 14 residues. CDR1 and CDR2 from the germline V gene are ENHRY and SYGVKD. Here the CDR3 reads CAIRGGREGAEAFF. DNA of the CDR3: TGTGCCATCAGGGGGGGCAGGGAGGGGGCTGAAGCTTTCTTT.

This clone was detected many times. This may come from a read error, since a much larger clone is one base off. This chain links TRBV6-2 or TRBV6-3 with TRBJ2-7; no clear D. The V gene lost 6 bases and the J gene lost 3 bases, with 6 bases spanning the gap. The CDR3 length is 11 residues. From germline, CDR1 is MNHEY and CDR2 SVGEGT. CDR3 coding DNA: TGTGCCAGCAGCCAGAGCTACGAGCAGTACTTC. Protein: CASSQSYEQYF.

There are a few counts of this clone. The rearrangement uses TRBV3-1 and TRBJ2-1; 12 nucleotides agree with TRBD2. CDR3 size: 17 residues. Trimming at V came to 0 bases and at J to 8 bases, leaving 8 bases not matched to a gene. The V gene's germline CDR1 is LGHDT and CDR2 YNNKEL (reference sequence). The CDR3 nucleotides read TGTGCCAGCAGCCAAGAAGGGCTAGCGGGGGGGCCCCATGAGCAGTTCTTC. Protein product: CASSQEGLAGGPHEQFF.

A few counts support this clone. This chain links TRBV6-2 or TRBV6-3 with TRBJ1-2; 7 positions match TRBD1. This CDR3 is built from 15 residues. Germline loops: CDR1 MNHEY, CDR2 SVGEGT. The V and J ends lost 5 bases and 8 bases, in that order; junction bases with no gene match: 14. The CDR3 here is CASSEGVTGTSGYTF. The CDR3 DNA reads as TGTGCCAGCAGTGAGGGTGTGACAGGGACGTCAGGCTACACCTTC.